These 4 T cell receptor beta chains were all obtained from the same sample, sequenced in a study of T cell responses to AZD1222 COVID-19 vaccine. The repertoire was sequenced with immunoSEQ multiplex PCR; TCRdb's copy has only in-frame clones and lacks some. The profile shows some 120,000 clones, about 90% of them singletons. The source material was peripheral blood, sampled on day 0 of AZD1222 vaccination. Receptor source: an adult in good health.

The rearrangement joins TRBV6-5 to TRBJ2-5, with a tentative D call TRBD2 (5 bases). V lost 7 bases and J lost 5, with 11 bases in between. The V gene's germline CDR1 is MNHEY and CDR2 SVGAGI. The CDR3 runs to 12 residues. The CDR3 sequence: CASTEARETQYF. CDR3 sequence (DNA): TGTGCCAGCACGGAGGCTAGGGAGACCCAGTACTTC.

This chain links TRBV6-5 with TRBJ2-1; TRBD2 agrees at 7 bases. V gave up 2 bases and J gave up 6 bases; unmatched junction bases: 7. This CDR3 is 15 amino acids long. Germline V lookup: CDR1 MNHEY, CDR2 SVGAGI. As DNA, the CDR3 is TGTGCCAGCAGTTACGGAGCGGGGACGACCAATGAGCAGTTCTTC. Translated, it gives CASSYGAGTTNEQFF.

The CDR3: CAISLGTGGENTEAFF. The CDR3, as DNA: TGTGCCATCAGTCTCGGGACAGGGGGAGAGAACACTGAAGCTTTCTTT. This sequence joins TRBV10-3 and TRBJ1-1; 11 bases are shared with TRBD1. Per the germline V gene, CDR1 is ENHRY and CDR2 is SYGVKD. V was pared by 5 bases and J by 1 base, with 6 bases of the junction left unmatched. This CDR3 has 16 amino acids.

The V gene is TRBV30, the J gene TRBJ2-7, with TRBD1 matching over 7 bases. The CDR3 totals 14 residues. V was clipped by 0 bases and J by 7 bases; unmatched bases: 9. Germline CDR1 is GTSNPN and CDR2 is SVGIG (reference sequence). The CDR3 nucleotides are TGTGCCTGGAGTGTCGGGACAGACCAAGGAGAGCAGTACTTC. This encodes CAWSVGTDQGEQYF.